This TCR beta chain was documented in a study of shared clonotypes between healthy human individuals. The V end lost 0 bases, the J end lost 0 bases, and 5 bases lay between the germline ends. The length of the CDR3 is 14 residues. Looked up from germline, CDR1 is SGDLS and CDR2 is YYNGEE. Regarding the study as a whole: Among donors, the sharing of clonotypes was expected to be influenced by sequencing depth. Clonotypes not shared had lower generation probabilities than those common to all four donors.

For every subset, genomic DNA was evenly distributed across several immunoSEQ plates. Clones were sequenced by immunoSEQ multiplex PCR, and TCRdb holds only the in-frame ones, with some missing. The profile shows around 1,000,000 clones, 70% to 85% of them singletons. In its sample, this clone was seen a few times. The target antigen is unknown. Other DNA sequences in the same sample also yield this CDR3. Sequenced input: memory CD4+ T cells from PBMCs. The subset was: CD45RA-negative fraction. The receptor's source is a young man in good health. Some clones in this sample may be carry-over from other donors' samples. V is TRBV9 and J is TRBJ2-3; no firm D call. In nucleotides, the CDR3 is TGTGCCAGCAGCGTAGGGGGTAGCACAGATACGCAGTATTTT. Translation: CASSVGGSTDTQYF. The full variable domain, completed using reference TRBV9 and TRBJ2-3, is DSGVTQTPKHLITATGQRVTLRCSPRSGDLSVYWYQQSLDQGLQFLIQYYNGEERAKGNILERFSAQQFPDLHSELNLSSLELGDSALYFCASSVGGSTDTQYFGPGTRLTVL.